Below are 17 T cell receptor beta chains sequenced from a single sample in a study of blood T cell repertoires in COVID-19. Profiling relied on immunoSEQ multiplex PCR, and the TCRdb table lists in-frame clones only, not all of them. This repertoire shows roughly 71,000 clones, roughly 84% found once; its top ten account for 8.8%. The source material was peripheral blood. The source of these receptors is a man between 45 and 60 years old with active COVID-19.

This chain uses TRBV5-4 with TRBJ1-2; 9 positions match TRBD1. Germline V lookup: CDR1 SGHNT, CDR2 YYREEE (reference sequence). With 0 bases clipped from V and 5 bases from J, the junction kept 2 bases outside the gene matches. The CDR3 loop spans 14 amino acids. CDR3 DNA: TGTGCCAGCAGCTTGGCCGGGACAGGGTATGGCTACACCTTC. The encoded protein is CASSLAGTGYGYTF.

This chain joins TRBV12-5 and TRBJ2-5; 10 bases fit TRBD1. CDR3 length: 14 amino acids. The V and J ends lost 6 bases and 4 bases, in that order; junction bases with no gene match: 5. From germline, CDR1 is LGHNT and CDR2 FRNRAP. The CDR3 protein is CASGPGQGIETQYF. The CDR3 nucleotides read TGTGCTAGTGGCCCGGGACAGGGGATAGAGACCCAGTACTTC.

This clone was found many times. The V and J genes are TRBV4-3 and TRBJ2-7, with TRBD2 matching 8 bases. The CDR3 is made up of 19 amino acids. V was clipped by 1 base and J by 5 bases; unmatched bases: 19. Germline V gives CDR1 LGHNA, CDR2 YSLEER. In nucleotides, the CDR3 is TGCGCCAGCAGCCAAGTTGTTGTTGGTCGGGCTAGCGGGCAGGACGAGCAGTACTTC. Amino acids: CASSQVVVGRASGQDEQYF.

The chain recombines TRBV7-2 with TRBJ2-7; D not resolved. The length of the CDR3 is 15 residues. V lost 1 base and J lost 0, with 10 bases in between. Per the germline V gene, CDR1 is SGHTA and CDR2 is FQGNSA. CDR3 sequence: CASSLESLNSYEQYF. CDR3 nucleotide sequence: TGTGCCAGCAGCTTAGAGAGCTTAAACTCCTACGAGCAGTACTTC. The variable domain in full, completed from reference TRBV7-2 and TRBJ2-7, reads GAGVSQSPSNKVTEKGKDVELRCDPISGHTALYWYRQSLGQGLEFLIYFQGNSAPDKSGLPSDRFSAERTGGSVSTLTIQRTQQEDSAVYLCASSLESLNSYEQYFGPGTRLTVT.

Concerning this clone itself: This sample includes further DNA sequences coding for the same CDR3. The rearrangement joins TRBV7-9 to TRBJ1-5; tentative D call: TRBD1 (5 bases). The V end was cut by 1 base, the J end by 4 bases, with 5 bases between. The CDR3 has 13 amino acids. Per the germline V gene, CDR1 is SEHNR and CDR2 is FQNEAQ (reference sequence). This chain's CDR3 is CASSLDRNQPQHF. CDR3 sequence (DNA): TGTGCCAGCAGCTTAGACAGGAATCAGCCCCAGCATTTT.

V usage is TRBV29-1 and J usage is TRBJ2-1, with 7 bases lining up with TRBD1. The CDR3 length is 15 residues. V shed 1 base, J shed 3 bases, and the junction held 6 bases outside the gene matches. Germline V gene lookup returns CDR1 SQVTM and CDR2 ANQGSEA. In DNA, the CDR3 is TGCAGCGTTGAAGGTACAGGGGAAGTCTACAATGAGCAGTTCTTC. Translation: CSVEGTGEVYNEQFF.

The chain links TRBV9 to TRBJ2-5; 7 nucleotides line up with TRBD1. The germline CDR1 and CDR2 sequences are SGDLS and YYNGEE. The V segment lost 1 base and the J segment 5 bases; nucleotides outside the gene matches: 5. The CDR3 has 14 residues. The DNA for the CDR3 is TGTGCCAGCAGCGTAACGGACAGGCCCGAGACCCAGTACTTC. Protein sequence: CASSVTDRPETQYF.

This clone was detected only a few times. The CDR3 region is CASRPLGTGPGYTF. The CDR3 DNA sequence: TGTGCCAGCAGACCTCTTGGGACAGGGCCTGGCTACACCTTC. The chain couples TRBV3-1 (or the pseudogene TRBV3-2) to TRBJ1-2; TRBD1 matches at 9 bases. Germline-derived CDR1 and CDR2 are LGHDT and YNNKEL (reference sequence). This CDR3 is built from 14 residues. The V gene end was trimmed by 6 bases and the J gene end by 7 bases; junction bases not matched to a gene: 9.

The chain combines TRBV6-5 with TRBJ2-5, with 9 bases matching TRBD2. This CDR3 comprises 15 residues. CDR1 MNHEY and CDR2 SVGAGI come from the germline V gene. The J segment lost 3 bases and the V segment lost 9 bases, leaving 11 bases of the junction unmatched. CDR3 sequence: CASNPSASGEETQYF. As DNA, the CDR3 is TGTGCCAGTAACCCATCGGCTAGCGGGGAAGAGACCCAGTACTTC.

V and J are TRBV19 and TRBJ2-1; D may be TRBD1 (6 bases). Germline V gives CDR1 LNHDA, CDR2 SQIVND (reference sequence). The CDR3 totals 15 residues. The V and J ends lost 5 bases and 0 bases respectively, with 11 bases between them. CDR3 bases: TGTGCCAGTAGTGCCCAAGGGGGCTCCTACAATGAGCAGTTCTTC. Translated: CASSAQGGSYNEQFF.

The rearrangement uses TRBV12-3 or TRBV12-4 and TRBJ1-2, with D unresolved. CDR3 size: 13 residues. Trimming cost V 7 bases and J 8 bases, with 17 bases left between them. Here the CDR3 DNA reads TGTGCCAGCACTAGTTTTCCGCTATTCGGCTACACCTTC. Translating it yields CASTSFPLFGYTF.

The V call is TRBV6-5, the J call TRBJ2-7, with 9 bases that match TRBD1. This CDR3 comprises 15 residues. The V gene end was trimmed by 4 bases and the J gene end by 2 bases; junction bases not matched to a gene: 6. Germline V gives CDR1 MNHEY, CDR2 SVGAGI. This CDR3 is CASSFGGQGAYEQYF. In DNA form, the CDR3 reads TGTGCCAGCAGTTTTGGGGGACAGGGAGCCTACGAGCAGTACTTC.

This rearrangement joins TRBV27 to TRBJ2-3, with unresolved D. Trimming took 6 bases from V and 3 from J, leaving 10 bases between them. The CDR3 sequence is 13 residues long. From germline, CDR1 is MNHEY and CDR2 SMNVEV (reference sequence). The CDR3 nucleotides read TGTGCCAGCAGGCAGCTCGGGACAGATACGCAGTATTTT. It yields the protein CASRQLGTDTQYF.

This clone has just a few counts. The V call is TRBV20-1, the J call TRBJ2-1; no definite D call. Germline lookup yields CDR1 DFQATT and CDR2 SNEGSKA (reference sequence). Deletions cut 5 bases from V and 10 bases from J, with 12 bases between. The length of the CDR3 is 11 residues. CDR3 sequence (DNA): TGCAGTGCTCCCACTCCCCTGGAGCAGTTCTTC. Translation: CSAPTPLEQFF.

J is TRBJ2-7 and V is TRBV15; D is unresolved. This CDR3 is built from 14 residues. Germline values: CDR1 LNHNV, CDR2 YYDKDF (reference sequence). Trimming pared 2 bases from V and 4 bases from J, leaving 12 bases between. The CDR3 here is CATSRNAEPYEQYF. The CDR3 nucleotides read TGTGCCACCAGCAGAAACGCGGAGCCTTACGAGCAGTACTTC.

The CDR3 nucleotides are TGCGCCAGCAGCCGGGGGACTGATGGCTACACCTTC. Its protein product is CASSRGTDGYTF. The V call is TRBV5-1, the J call TRBJ1-2; tentative D call: TRBD1 (5 bases). Germline V gene lookup returns CDR1 SGHRS and CDR2 YFSETQ. V lost 4 bases and J 6 bases, leaving 10 bases between the germline ends. CDR3 length: 12 residues.

CDR3 bases: TGTGCCAGCTCTCAGGGAGGAGATACGCAGTATTTT. It specifies CASSQGGDTQYF. This sequence joins TRBV18 and TRBJ2-3; D might be TRBD2 (6 bases). The CDR3 has 12 residues. V gave up 6 bases and J gave up 5 bases, with 9 bases separating them. The germline gives CDR1 KGHSH, CDR2 LQKENI.